These 15 T cell receptor beta chains originate from one sample sequenced in a study of CD8+ T cells in alopecia areata. Treatment defined: oral pan-JAK inhibitor, 5-10 mg twice daily. RNA, once extracted, was reverse transcribed into cDNA for use as the sequencing template. Sequencing was performed with immunoSEQ multiplex PCR; in TCRdb, only in-frame clones are kept and a portion is missing. This repertoire shows around 200,000 clones, 58% found once; its top ten account for 10% to 15%. The starting material was CD8+ T cells sorted from blood, obtained at week 24, from a patient treated with tofacitinib. The receptors derive from a human donor with alopecia areata.

The V and J genes are TRBV5-6 and TRBJ2-7, with 8 bases matching TRBD1. V shed 1 base and J 4 bases; nucleotides not matched to a gene: 7. Per the germline V gene, CDR1 is SGHDT and CDR2 is YYEEEE. The CDR3 covers 15 residues. CDR3 sequence reads: CASSLSGQDMYEQYF. The CDR3 nucleotides read TGTGCCAGCAGCTTGTCGGGACAGGATATGTACGAGCAGTACTTC.

The chain employs TRBV6-5 and TRBJ2-3, with a possible D match to TRBD2 (6 bases). This CDR3 is built from 15 residues. Germline V gives CDR1 MNHEY, CDR2 SVGAGI. The V end lost 0 bases, the J end lost 6 bases, and 13 bases lay between the germline ends. The CDR3 loop is CASSYSGTGTDTQYF. Here the CDR3 DNA reads TGTGCCAGCAGTTACTCGGGGACGGGGACTGATACGCAGTATTTT.

This clone was seen more than once but under ten times. V is TRBV9 and J is TRBJ2-7; D is possibly TRBD1 (6 bases). The CDR3 spans 14 residues. The V end lost 4 bases, the J end lost 5 bases, and 16 bases lay between the germline ends. The germline V gene has CDR1 SGDLS and CDR2 YYNGEE. CDR3 in DNA: TGTGCCAGCAGCCCCTACCGGGACAACGACGAGCAGTACTTC. Translating gives CASSPYRDNDEQYF.

This sequence joins TRBV4-2 and TRBJ2-7; tentative D call: TRBD1 (5 bases). Germline V gene data show CDR1 as LGHNA and CDR2 as YNFKEQ. The CDR3 runs 16 residues. V was trimmed by 1 base and J by 3 bases, leaving 16 bases between them. The CDR3 reads CASSQVTSQGIYEQYF. The CDR3, as DNA: TGTGCCAGCAGCCAAGTAACGTCCCAGGGCATCTACGAGCAGTACTTC.

This clone was counted a few times. The chain has TRBV7-9 and TRBJ2-2; 10 bases map to TRBD2. There are 16 residues in the CDR3. The trim removed 4 bases at V and 2 bases at J, leaving 4 bases unmatched. Germline V CDR1 and CDR2: SEHNR, FQNEAQ (reference sequence). The CDR3 here is CASSSTSGVNTGELFF. The CDR3 DNA sequence: TGTGCCAGCAGCTCCACTAGCGGGGTTAACACCGGGGAGCTGTTTTTT.

The CDR3 loop reads CASSSGLGGKTDTQYF. As DNA, the CDR3 is TGTGCCAGCAGCTCAGGACTCGGCGGAAAAACAGATACGCAGTATTTT. The V and J genes are TRBV9 and TRBJ2-3; tentative D call: TRBD2 (5 bases). V lost 4 bases and J 3 bases, leaving 18 bases between the germline ends. This CDR3 is built from 16 residues. Germline CDR1 is SGDLS and CDR2 is YYNGEE.

This sequence joins TRBV6-1 and TRBJ2-1, with a tentative D call TRBD2 (5 bases). With 0 bases removed from V and 2 bases from J, the gap between germline ends came to 11 bases. The CDR3 has 16 residues. Germline V gene data show CDR1 as MNHNS and CDR2 as SASEGT. The chain's CDR3 is CASSEASRGTYNEQFF. In DNA, the CDR3 is TGTGCCAGCAGTGAAGCGAGTCGGGGAACCTACAATGAGCAGTTCTTC.

V usage is TRBV7-9 and J usage is TRBJ1-1, with D unclear. The CDR3 has 12 residues. V was trimmed by 5 bases and J by 6 bases, leaving 10 bases between them. In germline, CDR1 is SEHNR, CDR2 FQNEAQ (reference sequence). CDR3 DNA sequence: TGTGCCAGCAGCCCGAATAGCGCTGAAGCTTTCTTT. Translated, it gives CASSPNSAEAFF.

V is TRBV9 and J is TRBJ2-2, with a possible D match to TRBD2 (6 bases). The CDR3 sequence is 13 residues long. V dropped 5 bases and J dropped 7 bases, with 12 bases sitting between them. Germline V gives CDR1 SGDLS, CDR2 YYNGEE. The CDR3 loop reads CASSPWGVGELFF. The CDR3 DNA reads as TGTGCCAGCAGTCCCTGGGGGGTCGGGGAGCTGTTTTTT.

The rearrangement uses TRBV2 and TRBJ2-5; 11 bases align to TRBD1. Per germline, CDR1 SNHLY and CDR2 FYNNEI. This CDR3 region has 15 residues. Trimming removed 6 bases from V and 2 bases from J; junction bases left unmatched: 5. The CDR3 DNA follows: TGTGCCAGCAGGAAGGACAGGGGGCCTCAAGAGACCCAGTACTTC. The encoded protein is CASRKDRGPQETQYF.

The CDR3 DNA sequence: TGTGCAGGGGGTAGGGCCGGGGAGCTGTTTTTT. Protein: CAGGRAGELFF. V gene TRBV6-6 combines with J gene TRBJ2-2; a weak D match, TRBD1 (6 bases). The germline V gene encodes CDR1 MNHNY and CDR2 SVGAGI (reference sequence). This CDR3 contains 11 residues.

V usage is TRBV7-8 and J usage is TRBJ2-5; perhaps TRBD2 as D (6 bases). The germline V gene has CDR1 SGHVS and CDR2 FQNEAQ. The CDR3 has 15 residues. Trimming left V 1 base short and J 0 bases short, with 9 bases between. As DNA, the CDR3 is TGTGCCAGCAGCTTAGATGGGGGGTACCAAGAGACCCAGTACTTC. Translated: CASSLDGGYQETQYF. The full variable domain, rest sourced from reference TRBV7-8 and TRBJ2-5, is GAGVSQSPRYKVAKRGQDVALRCDPISGHVSLFWYQQALGQGPEFLTYFQNEAQLDKSGLPSDRFFAERPEGSVSTLKIQRTQQEDSAVYLCASSLDGGYQETQYFGPGTRLLVL.

The chain uses TRBV7-2 and TRBJ1-5; no reliable D call. Trimming left V 5 bases short and J 3 bases short, with 17 bases between. This CDR3 is built from 16 residues. Germline CDR1 and CDR2: SGHTA and FQGNSA. CDR3 sequence: CASSRIRDLANQPQHF. CDR3 coding DNA: TGTGCCAGCAGCCGGATTCGGGATTTAGCCAATCAGCCCCAGCATTTT.

This clone was observed a handful of times. In the same sample, other DNA sequences code for this CDR3. The chain links TRBV5-1 to TRBJ1-1; 7 nucleotides line up with TRBD1. The CDR3 totals 14 residues. The V and J ends lost 0 bases and 2 bases, in that order; junction bases with no gene match: 1. CDR1 and CDR2 from the germline V gene are SGHRS and YFSETQ. The CDR3 DNA follows: TGCGCCAGCAGCTTGGACAGGGGTAACACTGAAGCTTTCTTT. Its protein is CASSLDRGNTEAFF.

This chain connects TRBV15 to TRBJ1-1; the D gene is possibly TRBD1 (6 bases). Trimming pared 2 bases from V and 2 bases from J, leaving 15 bases between. The CDR3 contains 16 residues. Per the germline V gene, CDR1 is LNHNV and CDR2 is YYDKDF (reference sequence). DNA of the CDR3: TGTGCCACCAGCAGAACCCGGACAGCTAAAAACACTGAAGCTTTCTTT. It codes for CATSRTRTAKNTEAFF. Together with reference TRBV15 and TRBJ1-1, the CDR3 gives the full variable domain: DAMVIQNPRYQVTQFGKPVTLSCSQTLNHNVMYWYQQKSSQAPKLLFHYYDKDFNNEADTPDNFQSRRPNTSFCFLDIRSPGLGDTAMYLCATSRTRTAKNTEAFFGQGTRLTVV.